This T cell receptor beta chain emerged from a study of T cells in Graves' hyperthyroidism and ophthalmopathy. Amplified TCR beta CDR3 regions derived from RNA transcripts. A set of HTBI primers served as the primers for a first-round RT-PCR of the TCR CDR3. Each CDR3 protein is one row after TCRdb ran MiXCR on the multiplex PCR reads. The sample contains roughly 700,000 distinct CDR3 sequences, 15% to 20% of which appear only once. The TCR originated in a man aged 50 to 60 with Graves' hyperthyroidism. Specimen: blood.

CDR3 region: CASSLYPGGGYEQYF. DNA for the CDR3: TGTGCCAGCAGTTTATACCCCGGCGGTGGGTACGAGCAGTACTTC. The chain recombines TRBV27 with TRBJ2-7; D remains unclear. CDR3 length: 15 amino acids. Deletions cut 1 base from V and 4 bases from J, with 14 bases between. Germline loops: CDR1 MNHEY, CDR2 SMNVEV (reference sequence).